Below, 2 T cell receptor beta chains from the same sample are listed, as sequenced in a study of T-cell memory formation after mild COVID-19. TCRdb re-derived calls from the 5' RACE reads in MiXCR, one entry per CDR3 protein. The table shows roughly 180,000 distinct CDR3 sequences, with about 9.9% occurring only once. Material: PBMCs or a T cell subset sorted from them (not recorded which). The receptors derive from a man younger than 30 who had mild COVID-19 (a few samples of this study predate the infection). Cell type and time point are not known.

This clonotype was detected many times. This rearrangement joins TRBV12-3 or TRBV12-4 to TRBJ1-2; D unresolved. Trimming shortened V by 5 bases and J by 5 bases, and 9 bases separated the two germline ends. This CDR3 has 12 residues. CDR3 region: CASSGDVYGYTF. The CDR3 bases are TGTGCCAGCAGTGGGGATGTGTATGGCTACACCTTC.

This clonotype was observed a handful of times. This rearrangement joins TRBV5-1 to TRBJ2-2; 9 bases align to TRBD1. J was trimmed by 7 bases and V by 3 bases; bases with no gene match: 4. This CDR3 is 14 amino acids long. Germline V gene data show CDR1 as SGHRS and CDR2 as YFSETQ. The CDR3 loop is CASSWDRAGGELFF. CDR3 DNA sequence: TGCGCCAGCAGCTGGGACAGGGCTGGCGGGGAGCTGTTTTTT.